This T cell receptor beta chain was identified during a study of vaccination and CD4 T cells after COVID-19. Sequence data for DNA of cultured CD4+ T cells were generated by the Oncomine TCR Beta short-read assay. TCRdb fed the PCR reads into MiXCR, producing one record per CDR3 protein. The data show around 10,000 distinct CDR3 sequences, about 40% seen once. About this clonotype itself: Antigen unknown.

Treatment of the sample: roughly nine-day PBMC culture with coronavirus spike peptide pools or control peptides (ViraFEST assay). There are 14 residues in the CDR3. V lost 6 bases to trimming and J lost 2 bases; unmatched junction nucleotides: 4. Germline CDR1 is MNHEY and CDR2 is SVGEGT. The genes are TRBV6-2 or TRBV6-3 and TRBJ1-5, with TRBD1 matching over 7 bases. Sequences were obtained from CD4+ T cells from blood, cultured in vitro. The TCR was taken from a human donor who had recovered from COVID-19. The CDR3 reads CASSPGTGNQPQHF. The CDR3 nucleotides read TGTGCCAGCAGCCCCGGGACAGGCAATCAGCCCCAGCATTTT.